This T cell receptor beta chain was identified in a study of T cell changes during pregnancy in multiple sclerosis. TCRdb keeps only in-frame clones here, not all; method: immunoSEQ multiplex PCR. The sample yields roughly 90,000 clones, around 93% seen once. Germline lookup yields CDR1 SGHKS and CDR2 YYEKEE (reference sequence). Trimming removed 0 bases at V and 1 base at J, with 11 bases between. This CDR3 has 16 amino acids. The chain recombines TRBV5-5 with TRBJ1-3, with a weak D call TRBD1 (5 bases). The source is a female donor with multiple sclerosis, enrolled in a pregnancy study. Sequencing used peripheral blood, obtained in the third trimester of pregnancy. CDR3 sequence reads: CASSLVGQGSGNTIYF. The CDR3 DNA reads TGTGCCAGCAGCTTGGTGGGGCAGGGATCTGGAAACACCATATATTTT.